Presented here are 12 T cell receptor beta chains from one specimen sequenced in a study of blood T cell repertoires in COVID-19. Only in-frame clones appear in the TCRdb table, and some are missing; sequencing was by immunoSEQ multiplex PCR. This sample has some 270,000 clones; around nine tenths occur once, and the top ten carry roughly 8%. Specimen: peripheral blood. These receptors were obtained from a man aged 35 to 55 with active or convalescent COVID-19.

This chain connects TRBV7-9 to TRBJ2-3; D is unresolved. CDR3 size: 13 residues. The germline V gene encodes CDR1 SEHNR and CDR2 FQNEAQ (reference sequence). CDR3 nucleotide sequence: TGTGCAGCCTCCGCACCAAGCACAGATACGCAGTATTTT. Translating it yields CAASAPSTDTQYF.

The CDR3 spells CASSPPSGRRGDTQYF. The CDR3 DNA is TGTGCCAGCAGTCCACCGAGCGGGAGGCGTGGAGATACGCAGTATTTT. The V and J genes are TRBV27 and TRBJ2-3; 9 nucleotides line up with TRBD2. With V trimmed by 5 bases and J by 5 bases, 11 bases remained unmatched. The CDR3 totals 16 residues. Germline assignment: CDR1 MNHEY and CDR2 SMNVEV (reference sequence).

The V and J genes are TRBV7-9 and TRBJ1-6; 10 positions agree with TRBD1. The CDR3 spans 16 residues. V was pared by 5 bases and J by 7 bases, with 8 bases of the junction left unmatched. CDR1 and CDR2 from the germline V gene are SEHNR and FQNEAQ (reference sequence). The CDR3 sequence: CASSRRTGGFNSPLHF. In DNA, the CDR3 is TGTGCCAGCAGCCGCCGGACAGGGGGTTTCAATTCACCCCTCCACTTT.

Details on this clone: A read error is possible here, since a much larger clone lies one base away. V is TRBV14 and J is TRBJ1-1; D possibly corresponds to TRBD1 (6 bases). CDR1 and CDR2 (germline): SGHDN, FVKESK. This CDR3 spans 13 amino acids. The ends were cut back, 4 bases at V and 1 base at J, with 7 bases in the middle. CDR3 in DNA: TGTGCCAGCAGCCTGACAGGGAACACTGAAGCTTTCTTT. This codes for CASSLTGNTEAFF.

V usage is TRBV5-5 and J usage is TRBJ2-2; 7 nucleotides agree with TRBD2. With 4 bases clipped from V and 4 bases from J, the junction kept 7 bases outside the gene matches. There are 15 residues in the CDR3. Germline V CDR1 and CDR2: SGHKS, YYEKEE (reference sequence). Here the CDR3 DNA reads TGTGCCAGCAGCCACCGCGGGGGTGGCACCGGGGAGCTGTTTTTT. Translated, it gives CASSHRGGGTGELFF. Combining the CDR3 with reference TRBV5-5 and TRBJ2-2 gives the whole variable domain DAGVTQSPTHLIKTRGQQVTLRCSPISGHKSVSWYQQVLGQGPQFIFQYYEKEERGRGNFPDRFSARQFPNYSSELNVNALLLGDSALYLCASSHRGGGTGELFFGEGSRLTVL.

The chain uses TRBV5-6 and TRBJ1-2; 7 bases match TRBD1. The V gene's germline CDR1 is SGHDT and CDR2 YYEEEE. This CDR3 contains 15 residues. V lost 4 bases and J lost 3; bases outside the gene matches: 9. The CDR3 loop reads CASSGRRGLDYGYTF. The CDR3 nucleotides read TGTGCCAGCAGCGGGAGAAGGGGGCTCGACTATGGCTACACCTTC.

V is TRBV12-3 or TRBV12-4 and J is TRBJ1-1, with a possible D match to TRBD1 (6 bases). V lost 3 bases to trimming and J lost 11 bases, with 16 bases between them. CDR3 length equals 13 residues. The CDR3 coding sequence is TGTGCCAGCAGTTTTTCAGGGGACGGATGGGCTTTCTTT. Translated, it gives CASSFSGDGWAFF.

As regards this clone: The sample carries other DNA sequences with the same CDR3. The V gene is TRBV9, the J gene TRBJ2-3; D is ambiguous. Trimming cost V 4 bases and J 6 bases, with 9 bases left between them. CDR3 size: 12 residues. CDR1 SGDLS and CDR2 YYNGEE come from the germline V gene. CDR3 bases: TGTGCCAGCAGCCCTGGCCCCGATACGCAGTATTTT. It is translated as CASSPGPDTQYF. Filled out from reference TRBV9 and TRBJ2-3, the complete variable domain reads DSGVTQTPKHLITATGQRVTLRCSPRSGDLSVYWYQQSLDQGLQFLIQYYNGEERAKGNILERFSAQQFPDLHSELNLSSLELGDSALYFCASSPGPDTQYFGPGTRLTVL.

The chain carries TRBV6-5 and TRBJ2-5, with 9 bases identical to TRBD2. Unmatched junction bases numbered 7, after V lost 6 bases and J lost 5 bases. From germline, CDR1 is MNHEY and CDR2 SVGAGI. CDR3 size: 14 residues. This CDR3 reads CASRVGGGAETQYF. The CDR3 coding sequence is TGTGCCAGCAGGGTAGGCGGGGGGGCGGAGACCCAGTACTTC.

The genes are TRBV5-5 and TRBJ2-1; D is undetermined. Germline V CDR1 and CDR2: SGHKS, YYEKEE (reference sequence). The length of the CDR3 is 12 residues. Trimming removed 2 bases from V and 5 bases from J, with 5 bases in between. The DNA of the CDR3 is TGTGCCAGCAGCTTTTCAGACAATGAGCAGTTCTTC. Amino acids: CASSFSDNEQFF.

This clone has only one observation. The rearrangement uses TRBV28 and TRBJ1-2; D perhaps matches TRBD1 (5 bases). The length of the CDR3 is 13 residues. Trimming left V 5 bases short and J 8 bases short, with 15 bases between. Germline V CDR1 and CDR2: MDHEN, SYDVKM. DNA of the CDR3: TGTGCCAGCAGTCCGCCCGGGACTGCCGGCTACACCTTC. This sequence encodes CASSPPGTAGYTF.

This chain links TRBV19 with TRBJ2-3; TRBD1 aligns across 8 bases. The V gene end was trimmed by 1 base and the J gene end by 3 bases; junction bases not matched to a gene: 6. The CDR3 consists of 16 residues. The germline V gene encodes CDR1 LNHDA and CDR2 SQIVND (reference sequence). The DNA of the CDR3 is TGTGCCAGTAGTATAGCGGTCAGGGGGCCGACAGATACGCAGTATTTT. Translation: CASSIAVRGPTDTQYF.